This T cell receptor (beta chain) was retrieved from a study of T cells in Graves' hyperthyroidism and ophthalmopathy. The germline V gene has CDR1 SGHAT and CDR2 FQDESV (reference sequence). The CDR3 covers 23 residues. On this clonotype itself: The junction departs from the called germline gene at one end, perhaps through a read error.

There were TCR beta CDR3 regions amplified from RNA transcripts. The HTBI primer set served for first-round RT-PCR of the TCR CDR3. Using its own MiXCR run on the multiplex PCR reads, TCRdb lists one record per CDR3 protein. The sample comprises 450,000 to 600,000 distinct CDR3 sequences, 11% to 15% of which are singletons, and approximately 15% rests with the top ten. Patients aged 18 to 65 had newly diagnosed hyperthyroidism lasting under 2 months. The chain carries TRBV11-1 and TRBJ2-7; 8 bases are a match to TRBD2. Sequenced input: blood. The receptor comes from a woman aged 40 to 55 with Graves' hyperthyroidism. The CDR3 coding sequence is TGTGCCAGCAGCTTAGCTACTTGGGAGGCCGGGCTAGCGGGTGTCCAAACGGACTACGAGCGGTACTTC. It yields the protein CASSLATWEAGLAGVQTDYERYF.